What follows are 20 T cell receptor beta chains derived from one specimen sequenced in a study of memory CD4+ T cells and cytomegalovirus serostatus. TCRdb keeps only in-frame clones here, not all; method: immunoSEQ multiplex PCR. The repertoire holds over 65,000 clones, under 80% seen once, with 2% to 3% in the top ten. Single viable CD3+CD4+CD8-CD45RO+ cells were sorted as the memory CD4+ T cells. Sequenced material: memory CD4+ T cells from blood. All receptors derive from an adult in good health and CMV-seropositive.

The chain joins TRBV6-5 to TRBJ1-2, with no clear D. This CDR3 has 14 amino acids. Germline values: CDR1 MNHEY, CDR2 SVGAGI. V lost 4 bases to trimming and J lost 7 bases, with 16 bases between them. This chain's CDR3 is CASSSSTGFFGYTF. CDR3 nucleotide sequence: TGTGCCAGCAGTTCCTCGACGGGCTTTTTTGGCTACACCTTC.

The V gene is TRBV2, the J gene TRBJ2-3; D could derive from TRBD1 or TRBD2 (5 bases each). The CDR3 runs 15 residues. The germline V gene has CDR1 SNHLY and CDR2 FYNNEI. V shed 4 bases and J shed 2 bases, with 13 bases lying between them. The CDR3 region has the DNA TGTGCCAGCAGTGCGGGACCCCCTGACACAGATACGCAGTATTTT. Translation: CASSAGPPDTDTQYF. The variable domain in full, with the rest retrieved from reference TRBV2 and TRBJ2-3, is EPEVTQTPSHQVTQMGQEVILRCVPISNHLYFYWYRQILGQKVEFLVSFYNNEISEKSEIFDDQFSVERPDGSNFTLKIRSTKLEDSAMYFCASSAGPPDTDTQYFGPGTRLTVL.

The V call is TRBV7-2, the J call TRBJ1-5, with D perhaps matching TRBD1 (6 bases). This CDR3 is built from 15 residues. V was cut by 3 bases and J by 2 bases, with 11 bases left in between. Germline CDR1 SGHTA, CDR2 FQGNSA. The CDR3 nucleotides are TGTGCCAGCAGCTTTAAGGGGGGGGGCAATCAGCCCCAGCATTTT. Its protein product is CASSFKGGGNQPQHF.

The chain employs TRBV10-3 and TRBJ2-2; unclear D gene. V lost 4 bases and J 3 bases, leaving 9 bases between the germline ends. Germline CDR1 is ENHRY and CDR2 is SYGVKD. The CDR3 has 14 residues. The CDR3 nucleotides are TGTGCCATCAGTGTTTCAGGTGACACCGGGGAGCTGTTTTTT. Amino acid sequence: CAISVSGDTGELFF.

This clone appeared a single time. This chain links TRBV10-3 with TRBJ1-1; TRBD1 matches 10 bases. Germline CDR1 ENHRY, CDR2 SYGVKD. Trimming removed 7 bases from V and 2 bases from J; junction bases left unmatched: 10. There are 16 residues in the CDR3. The CDR3 region is CAITSQRTGGNTEAFF. The CDR3 DNA reads TGTGCCATCACGTCCCAAAGGACAGGGGGAAACACTGAAGCTTTCTTT.

The chain links TRBV28 to TRBJ1-2; D is unresolved. The CDR3 extends over 14 amino acids. The germline V gene has CDR1 MDHEN and CDR2 SYDVKM. The germline V and J ends were trimmed by 6 bases and 2 bases, with 13 bases remaining between them. The CDR3 region is CASSPRLLNYGYTF. The CDR3 region has the DNA TGTGCCAGCAGCCCTCGACTTTTAAACTATGGCTACACCTTC.

V gene TRBV18 combines with J gene TRBJ2-2, with 8 bases matching TRBD2. The CDR3 extends over 19 amino acids. With V trimmed by 1 base and J by 6 bases, 16 bases remained unmatched. In germline, CDR1 is KGHSH, CDR2 LQKENI. This CDR3 is CASSPLSSGRGGSPGELFF. DNA of the CDR3: TGTGCCAGCTCACCACTTTCCAGCGGGAGAGGCGGTTCCCCCGGGGAGCTGTTTTTT. The full variable domain, its missing parts supplied by reference TRBV18 and TRBJ2-2, is NAGVMQNPRHLVRRRGQEARLRCSPMKGHSHVYWYRQLPEEGLKFMVYLQKENIIDESGMPKERFSAEFPKEGPSILRIQQVVRGDSAAYFCASSPLSSGRGGSPGELFFGEGSRLTVL.

This clone occurred once. For the CDR3, the DNA is TGTGCCAGCAGCTTAGCGGGCGATACTGGAAACACCATATATTTT. Amino acid sequence: CASSLAGDTGNTIYF. V gene TRBV7-9 combines with J gene TRBJ1-3, with D uncertain. The CDR3 is made up of 15 amino acids. CDR1 SEHNR and CDR2 FQNEAQ come from the germline V gene (reference sequence). V gave up 0 bases and J gave up 2 bases, with 8 bases separating them.

The rearrangement uses TRBV7-6 and TRBJ2-5, with 9 bases identical to TRBD1. CDR3 length: 14 residues. The V segment lost 8 bases and the J segment 2 bases; nucleotides outside the gene matches: 6. Germline CDR1 reads SGHVS; CDR2 reads FNYEAQ. CDR3 amino acids: CASCEGTGQETQYF. CDR3 in DNA: TGTGCCAGCTGCGAGGGGACAGGGCAAGAGACCCAGTACTTC.

This clone was detected a few times. V is TRBV9 and J is TRBJ1-1, with D maybe TRBD1 (5 bases). Per the germline V gene, CDR1 is SGDLS and CDR2 is YYNGEE. V lost 0 bases and J 5 bases, leaving 14 bases between the germline ends. CDR3 length equals 15 residues. The CDR3 protein is CASSVAGGGRTEAFF. The CDR3 DNA sequence: TGTGCCAGCAGCGTAGCCGGGGGAGGTAGGACTGAAGCTTTCTTT.

The chain joins TRBV19 to TRBJ2-5; 7 nucleotides match TRBD2. The germline CDR1 and CDR2 sequences are LNHDA and SQIVND (reference sequence). The V gene end was trimmed by 6 bases and the J gene end by 2 bases; junction bases not matched to a gene: 9. This CDR3 contains 15 residues. This CDR3 is CASRGVAGGQETQYF. The CDR3 nucleotides are TGTGCCAGTAGAGGGGTAGCGGGTGGACAAGAGACCCAGTACTTC.

V is TRBV7-2 and J is TRBJ2-1, with TRBD2 matching 11 bases. CDR1 is SGHTA and CDR2 is FQGNSA in the germline V gene. The length of the CDR3 is 15 residues. Unmatched junction bases numbered 3, after V lost 5 bases and J lost 3 bases. Here the CDR3 DNA reads TGTGCCAGCAGCGAACTAGCGGGGGTCTACAATGAGCAGTTCTTC. Protein sequence: CASSELAGVYNEQFF.

The chain is built from TRBV5-4 and TRBJ2-3; 9 positions match TRBD2. Germline V lookup: CDR1 SGHNT, CDR2 YYREEE (reference sequence). Losses at the gene ends were 0 bases for V and 3 bases for J; bases not matched to a gene: 5. The CDR3 sequence is 16 residues long. CDR3 amino acids: CASSLAGGGETDTQYF. For the CDR3, the DNA is TGTGCCAGCAGCTTGGCCGGCGGGGGGGAGACAGATACGCAGTATTTT.

The rearrangement joins TRBV30 to TRBJ1-4; no firm D call. Germline V gene data show CDR1 as GTSNPN and CDR2 as SVGIG (reference sequence). This CDR3 contains 12 residues. V was clipped by 0 bases and J by 8 bases, with 7 bases between them. The CDR3 coding sequence is TGTGCCTGGAGTGTACCGGAAGAAAAACTGTTTTTT. This codes for CAWSVPEEKLFF. Together with reference TRBV30 and TRBJ1-4, the CDR3 gives the full variable domain: SQTIHQWPATLVQPVGSPLSLECTVEGTSNPNLYWYRQAAGRGLQLLFYSVGIGQISSEVPQNLSASRPQDRQFILSSKKLLLSDSGFYLCAWSVPEEKLFFGSGTQLSVL.

In regard to this clone: A junction boundary mismatches the germline segment, possibly from a read error. This CDR3 reads CASSLFRRRQGSPRGVWF. The CDR3 DNA is TGTGCCAGCAGTTTATTCCGCCGGAGACAGGGGTCACCCCGTGGAGTGTGGTTC. The V call is TRBV28, the J call TRBJ2-4; TRBD1 matches at 8 bases. Germline V gene data show CDR1 as MDHEN and CDR2 as SYDVKM. The CDR3 is 18 amino acids.

This clone was counted a single time. This sequence joins TRBV29-1 and TRBJ2-4; the D is unclear. Trimming removed 4 bases from V and 7 bases from J, with 8 bases in between. This CDR3 is built from 11 residues. Looked up from germline, CDR1 is SQVTM and CDR2 is ANQGSEA. The CDR3 region is CSVGVWNIQYF. CDR3 DNA: TGCAGCGTTGGTGTTTGGAACATTCAGTACTTC. Variable domain in full (rest from reference TRBV29-1 and TRBJ2-4): SAVISQKPSRDICQRGTSLTIQCQVDSQVTMMFWYRQQPGQSLTLIATANQGSEATYESGFVIDKFPISRPNLTFSTLTVSNMSPEDSSIYLCSVGVWNIQYFGAGTRLSVL.

This clone was counted between two and nine times. The CDR3 DNA reads TGTGCCAGCAGCACCCTTAGACAGGGTATAGACTACGAGCAGTACTTC. This sequence encodes CASSTLRQGIDYEQYF. V usage is TRBV5-6 and J usage is TRBJ2-7; TRBD1 matches 7 bases. V lost 4 bases to trimming and J lost 3 bases; unmatched junction nucleotides: 13. The CDR3 is 16 residues long. Germline CDR1 reads SGHDT; CDR2 reads YYEEEE.

V is TRBV9 and J is TRBJ1-5; D is ambiguous. CDR3 length: 13 residues. V was cut by 4 bases and J by 6 bases, with 11 bases left in between. Germline-derived CDR1 and CDR2 are SGDLS and YYNGEE. CDR3 amino acids: CASSPDPFQPQHF. The DNA of the CDR3 is TGTGCCAGCAGCCCCGACCCTTTTCAGCCCCAGCATTTT.

The chain carries TRBV5-5 and TRBJ2-1; TRBD2 matches at 14 bases. CDR3 length: 16 residues. V shed 0 bases, J shed 9 bases, and the junction held 5 bases outside the gene matches. Germline V gene sequence: CDR1 SGHKS, CDR2 YYEKEE (reference sequence). The CDR3 DNA sequence: TGTGCCAGCAGCTTGGGACTAGCGGGAGGGGTAGGTGAGCAGTTCTTC. It specifies CASSLGLAGGVGEQFF.

This clone was picked up many times. The chain combines TRBV11-3 with TRBJ1-1; 8 nucleotides align to TRBD1. From germline, CDR1 is SGHNT and CDR2 YENEEA. The CDR3 has 16 residues. V shed 5 bases, J shed 4 bases, and the junction held 12 bases outside the gene matches. The CDR3 here is CASSPARDRLGTEAFF. In DNA, the CDR3 is TGTGCCAGCAGCCCTGCCCGGGACAGGCTCGGCACTGAAGCTTTCTTT.